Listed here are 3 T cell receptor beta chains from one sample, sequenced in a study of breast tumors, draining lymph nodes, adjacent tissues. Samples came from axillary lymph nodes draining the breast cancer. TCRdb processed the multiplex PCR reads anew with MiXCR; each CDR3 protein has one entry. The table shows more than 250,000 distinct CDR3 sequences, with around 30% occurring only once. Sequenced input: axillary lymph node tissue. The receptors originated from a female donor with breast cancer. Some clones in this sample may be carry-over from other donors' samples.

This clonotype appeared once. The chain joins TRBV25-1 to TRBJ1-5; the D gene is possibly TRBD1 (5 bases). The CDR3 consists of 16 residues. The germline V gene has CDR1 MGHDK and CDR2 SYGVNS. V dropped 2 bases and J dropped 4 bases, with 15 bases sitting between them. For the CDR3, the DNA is TGTGCCAGCAGTGAAAGCAGTTTCAGGGCGAATCAGCCCCAGCATTTT. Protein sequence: CASSESSFRANQPQHF. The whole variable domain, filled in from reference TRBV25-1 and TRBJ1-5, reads EADIYQTPRYLVIGTGKKITLECSQTMGHDKMYWYQQDPGMELHLIHYSYGVNSTEKGDLSSESTVSRIRTEHFPLTLESARPSHTSQYLCASSESSFRANQPQHFGDGTRLSIL.

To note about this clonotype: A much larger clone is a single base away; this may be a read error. The CDR3 region is CASSFSGKSFKEQYF. The CDR3 DNA sequence: TGTGCCAGCAGCTTTTCGGGAAAGTCTTTTAAGGAGCAGTACTTC. V usage is TRBV11-3 and J usage is TRBJ2-7; maybe TRBD2 (5 bases). CDR3 length: 15 amino acids. Germline CDR1 and CDR2: SGHNT and YENEEA. The V end was cut by 3 bases, the J end by 7 bases, with 19 bases between.

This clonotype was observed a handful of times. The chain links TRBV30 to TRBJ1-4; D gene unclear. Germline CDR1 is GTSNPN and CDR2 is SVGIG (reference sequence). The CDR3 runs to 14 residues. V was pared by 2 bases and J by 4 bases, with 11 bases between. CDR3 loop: CAWSTDPGNEKLFF. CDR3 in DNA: TGTGCCTGGAGTACAGATCCTGGTAATGAAAAACTGTTTTTT.